The 2 T cell receptor beta chains reported below all come from one sample, sequenced in a study of T-cell reconstitution after alpha-beta-depleted transplantation in children. Unique molecular identifiers were built into the TCRbeta library. TCRdb called the PCR reads again in MiXCR, with one record for every CDR3 protein. The sample holds approximately 590,000 distinct CDR3 sequences, roughly 10% seen once. Sample: PBMCs from the stem cell graft donor, taken from the stem cell graft. The receptor source for this set is a human donor who donated a stem cell graft to a child with acute myeloid leukemia.

This clonotype turned up a few times. The chain combines TRBV6-5 with TRBJ2-1, with 11 bases matching TRBD2. This CDR3 spans 16 amino acids. The junction had 10 bases not matched to a gene; V was cut back by 5 bases and J by 7 bases. Germline V gene sequence: CDR1 MNHEY, CDR2 SVGAGI. The CDR3 sequence: CASSLSGRAVGNEQFF. The CDR3 DNA reads TGTGCCAGCAGTCTTAGCGGGAGGGCCGTTGGGAATGAGCAGTTCTTC.

This clonotype was observed a handful of times. V is TRBV5-1 and J is TRBJ2-1; weak D call: TRBD2 (6 bases). The germline V gene encodes CDR1 SGHRS and CDR2 YFSETQ. The CDR3 length is 15 residues. V lost 5 bases, J lost 0 bases, and 12 bases lay in between. CDR3 region: CASSPMTSSYNEQFF. DNA for the CDR3: TGCGCCAGCAGTCCCATGACTAGCTCCTACAATGAGCAGTTCTTC.